What follows are 30 T cell receptor beta chains derived from one specimen sequenced in a study of PD-1 blockade in classical Hodgkin lymphoma. The patients all showed relapse after autologous stem cell transplantation, while their brentuximab vedotin exposure varied. Profiled with immunoSEQ multiplex PCR; TCRdb holds only in-frame clones, not every one. This sample carries 60,000 to 65,000 clones, approximately 90% of them seen once, and the ten largest clones take around 13%. The sample here was peripheral blood mononuclear cells (PBMCs), taken at baseline. These receptors came from a human donor with classical Hodgkin lymphoma.

This chain connects TRBV5-6 to TRBJ2-3, with D tentatively TRBD1 (5 bases). The germline V gene has CDR1 SGHDT and CDR2 YYEEEE. The V end was cut by 7 bases, the J end by 3 bases, with 12 bases between. This CDR3 has 13 residues. CDR3 amino acids: CASVGAETDTQYF. CDR3 sequence (DNA): TGTGCCAGCGTAGGGGCCGAGACAGATACGCAGTATTTT.

The chain recombines TRBV4-2 with TRBJ2-1; D gene uncertain. Trimming stripped 1 base from V and 10 bases from J, with 5 bases between. The CDR3 consists of 11 residues. Germline lookup yields CDR1 LGHNA and CDR2 YNFKEQ. The CDR3 spells CASSQGREQFF. For the CDR3, the DNA is TGTGCCAGCAGCCAAGGACGGGAGCAGTTCTTC.

The V gene is TRBV7-9, the J gene TRBJ2-6; no reliable D call. From germline, CDR1 is SEHNR and CDR2 FQNEAQ (reference sequence). Trimming cost V 3 bases and J 2 bases, with 8 bases left between them. This CDR3 has 15 amino acids. CDR3 sequence reads: CASSFRPAGANVLTF. Written as DNA, the CDR3 is TGTGCCAGCAGCTTTAGGCCGGCTGGGGCCAACGTCCTGACTTTC. Combining the CDR3 with reference TRBV7-9 and TRBJ2-6 gives the whole variable domain DTGVSQNPRHKITKRGQNVTFRCDPISEHNRLYWYRQTLGQGPEFLTYFQNEAQLEKSRLLSDRFSAERPKGSFSTLEIQRTEQGDSAMYLCASSFRPAGANVLTFGAGSRLTVL.

The rearrangement links TRBV7-2 to TRBJ2-2, with D unresolved. This CDR3 is built from 13 residues. Trimming took off 1 base at V and 6 bases at J, with 6 bases between the two ends. CDR1 is SGHTA and CDR2 is FQGNSA in the germline V gene. The CDR3 DNA sequence: TGTGCCAGCAGCTTAGTGCAATCCGGGGAGCTGTTTTTT. Translating gives CASSLVQSGELFF.

The V and J genes are TRBV15 and TRBJ2-3; weak D call: TRBD2 (6 bases). The CDR3 covers 17 residues. The V end was cut by 0 bases, the J end by 6 bases, with 19 bases between. Germline loops: CDR1 LNHNV, CDR2 YYDKDF (reference sequence). Written as DNA, the CDR3 is TGTGCCACCAGCAGAGAGGGGGGATTCCAGGCCCGGGATACGCAGTATTTT. This encodes CATSREGGFQARDTQYF. The variable domain in full, with the rest retrieved from reference TRBV15 and TRBJ2-3, is DAMVIQNPRYQVTQFGKPVTLSCSQTLNHNVMYWYQQKSSQAPKLLFHYYDKDFNNEADTPDNFQSRRPNTSFCFLDIRSPGLGDTAMYLCATSREGGFQARDTQYFGPGTRLTVL.

This clone was detected only a few times. The V and J genes are TRBV7-6 and TRBJ1-6, with D unclear. The CDR3 sequence is 12 residues long. Trimming removed 4 bases from V and 7 bases from J, with 5 bases in between. The germline gives CDR1 SGHVS, CDR2 FNYEAQ. The CDR3 DNA follows: TGTGCCAGCAGCTCACCCAATTCACCCCTCCACTTT. It translates to CASSSPNSPLHF.

The chain uses TRBV5-6 and TRBJ1-2; the D gene is possibly TRBD1 (5 bases). The CDR3 loop spans 16 amino acids. Germline CDR1 is SGHDT and CDR2 is YYEEEE. Trimming took off 2 bases at V and 2 bases at J, with 16 bases between the two ends. For the CDR3, the DNA is TGTGCCAGCAGCTTAGGGGCAGGGAATATGAACTATGGCTACACCTTC. As protein: CASSLGAGNMNYGYTF.

This chain links TRBV7-2 with TRBJ1-4; D is unresolved. The CDR3 covers 14 residues. Germline V gene lookup returns CDR1 SGHTA and CDR2 FQGNSA. The V end was cut by 1 base, the J end by 5 bases, with 8 bases between. As DNA, the CDR3 is TGTGCCAGCAGCTTAGAGATAGGGAATGAAAAACTGTTTTTT. Translation: CASSLEIGNEKLFF. The full variable domain, completed using reference TRBV7-2 and TRBJ1-4, is GAGVSQSPSNKVTEKGKDVELRCDPISGHTALYWYRQSLGQGLEFLIYFQGNSAPDKSGLPSDRFSAERTGGSVSTLTIQRTQQEDSAVYLCASSLEIGNEKLFFGSGTQLSVL.

Of note for this clone: Other DNA sequences in this specimen translate into the identical CDR3. The rearrangement joins TRBV19 to TRBJ1-2; no firm D call. V was pared by 7 bases and J by 3 bases, with 9 bases between. This CDR3 contains 12 residues. Per germline, CDR1 LNHDA and CDR2 SQIVND (reference sequence). The CDR3 sequence: CASTREDYGYTF. CDR3 bases: TGTGCCAGTACTCGGGAGGACTATGGCTACACCTTC.

The sample holds many counts of this clone. This chain uses TRBV29-1 with TRBJ2-5; 8 positions agree with TRBD2. Germline loops: CDR1 SQVTM, CDR2 ANQGSEA. This CDR3 comprises 17 residues. V was clipped by 3 bases and J by 1 base; unmatched bases: 13. In DNA, the CDR3 is TGCAGCGTTGATGGGCTAGCGGGCAGAGAGAGCCAAGAGACCCAGTACTTC. Encoded protein: CSVDGLAGRESQETQYF.

V usage is TRBV25-1 and J usage is TRBJ2-7; 7 bases match TRBD1. The trim removed 1 base at V and 0 bases at J, leaving 12 bases unmatched. The CDR3 spans 18 residues. The germline V gene has CDR1 MGHDK and CDR2 SYGVNS. DNA for the CDR3: TGTGCCAGCAGTGAATTCGGGGTTGGACAGGCAAGCTCCTACGAGCAGTACTTC. Translated: CASSEFGVGQASSYEQYF.

The chain uses TRBV13 and TRBJ2-3; 7 positions match TRBD2. The CDR3 has 16 amino acids. CDR1 is PRHDT and CDR2 is FYEKMQ in the germline V gene (reference sequence). V lost 7 bases, J lost 1 base, and 11 bases stayed unmatched. Here the CDR3 reads CASTPRGRAGTDTQYF. CDR3 bases: TGTGCCAGCACCCCCCGTGGGAGGGCTGGCACAGATACGCAGTATTTT.

The chain recombines TRBV15 with TRBJ1-2, with TRBD1 as a possible D gene (5 bases). CDR1 LNHNV and CDR2 YYDKDF come from the germline V gene (reference sequence). This CDR3 comprises 17 residues. V dropped 1 base and J dropped 6 bases, with 21 bases sitting between them. The CDR3 here is CATSRVVRRWGDHGYTF. The CDR3 bases are TGTGCCACCAGCAGAGTGGTCCGGAGGTGGGGGGACCATGGCTACACCTTC.

The chain has TRBV7-9 and TRBJ2-7; tentatively, D is TRBD1 or TRBD2 (5 bases each). Trimming took off 5 bases at V and 2 bases at J, with 13 bases between the two ends. Germline V CDR1 and CDR2: SEHNR, FQNEAQ (reference sequence). The CDR3 extends over 14 amino acids. The CDR3 spells CASSTGTEPYEQYF. CDR3 in DNA: TGTGCCAGCAGCACCGGGACGGAACCCTACGAGCAGTACTTC.

A remark on this clone: One end of the junction does not line up with germline, which may come from a read error. The rearrangement uses TRBV13 and TRBJ2-7; D is unresolved. CDR1 and CDR2 (germline): PRHDT, FYEKMQ (reference sequence). This CDR3 spans 14 amino acids. The CDR3: CASSQDTVPYQQYF. The CDR3 nucleotides read TGCGCCAGCAGCCAAGATACAGTCCCCTACCAGCAGTACTTC.

The chain uses TRBV4-2 and TRBJ2-5; D tentatively reads TRBD1 or TRBD2 (5 bases each). V was clipped by 5 bases and J by 4 bases, with 14 bases between them. CDR1 and CDR2 (germline): LGHNA, YNFKEQ. This CDR3 is built from 14 residues. CDR3 loop: CASSNRDPRETQYF. The CDR3 coding sequence is TGTGCCAGCAGCAACCGGGACCCTCGAGAGACCCAGTACTTC.

The rearrangement joins TRBV6-5 to TRBJ1-1; D not resolved. The CDR3 is 14 residues long. Germline V gene data show CDR1 as MNHEY and CDR2 as SVGAGI. Deletions cut 2 bases from V and 1 base from J, with 8 bases between. The CDR3 reads CASSYAGSNTEAFF. The DNA of the CDR3 is TGTGCCAGCAGTTACGCAGGTTCGAACACTGAAGCTTTCTTT.

The chain couples TRBV14 to TRBJ2-3; possible D gene TRBD2, 6 bases. The germline CDR1 and CDR2 sequences are SGHDN and FVKESK. V gave up 0 bases and J gave up 9 bases, with 19 bases separating them. This CDR3 has 16 amino acids. The CDR3 DNA sequence: TGTGCCAGCAGCCAAGAGACTAGGTCAGACAGCAGCACGCAGTATTTT. Protein sequence: CASSQETRSDSSTQYF. The entire variable domain, with the rest obtained from reference TRBV14 and TRBJ2-3, is as follows: EAGVTQFPSHSVIEKGQTVTLRCDPISGHDNLYWYRRVMGKEIKFLLHFVKESKQDESGMPNNRFLAERTGGTYSTLKVQPAELEDSGVYFCASSQETRSDSSTQYFGPGTRLTVL.

V and J are TRBV5-6 and TRBJ2-4, with D perhaps matching TRBD2 (6 bases). The CDR3 totals 17 residues. Germline loops: CDR1 SGHDT, CDR2 YYEEEE. The V end lost 5 bases, the J end lost 0 bases, and 18 bases lay between the germline ends. In nucleotides, the CDR3 is TGTGCCAGCAGGGGGCCCGGGACTCTCCTAGCCAAAAACATTCAGTACTTC. Protein sequence: CASRGPGTLLAKNIQYF.

V and J are TRBV6-5 and TRBJ2-3; either TRBD1 or TRBD2 may fit D (5 bases each). The germline V and J ends were trimmed by 6 bases and 0 bases, with 13 bases remaining between them. CDR3 length: 15 residues. CDR1 and CDR2 (germline): MNHEY, SVGAGI. CDR3 coding DNA: TGTGCCAGCAGCCGGGACCCTTCGAGCACAGATACGCAGTATTTT. As protein: CASSRDPSSTDTQYF.

The chain recombines TRBV6-5 with TRBJ1-5, with 9 bases identical to TRBD1. Germline loops: CDR1 MNHEY, CDR2 SVGAGI. CDR3 length equals 14 residues. Losses at the gene ends were 2 bases for V and 5 bases for J; bases not matched to a gene: 1. The CDR3: CASSYRQGDQPQHF. CDR3 DNA: TGTGCCAGCAGTTACCGACAGGGGGATCAGCCCCAGCATTTT.

The gene calls are TRBV14 and TRBJ1-6; no clear D. The CDR3 has 12 residues. The V end was cut by 4 bases, the J end by 7 bases, with 5 bases between. Germline V gene sequence: CDR1 SGHDN, CDR2 FVKESK. CDR3 nucleotide sequence: TGTGCCAGCAGCCTATCAAATTCACCCCTCCACTTT. This gives the protein CASSLSNSPLHF.

Judged by abundance, this clone is medium-sized. The same CDR3 also results from other DNA sequences found in this sample. The rearrangement links TRBV28 to TRBJ1-1; 10 bases agree with TRBD1. With 7 bases clipped from V and 11 bases from J, the junction kept 13 bases outside the gene matches. Germline V gene sequence: CDR1 MDHEN, CDR2 SYDVKM. This CDR3 contains 14 residues. The CDR3 is CASTQPTGGIGAFF. The CDR3 DNA reads as TGTGCCAGCACCCAGCCGACAGGGGGCATAGGGGCTTTCTTT.

The rearrangement uses TRBV30 and TRBJ2-7; no clear D gene. V lost 7 bases and J lost 3, with 13 bases in between. Germline CDR1 reads GTSNPN; CDR2 reads SVGIG (reference sequence). This CDR3 spans 12 amino acids. Here the CDR3 reads CAFRSDNYEQYF. The CDR3 nucleotides read TGTGCCTTTCGGTCAGACAACTACGAGCAGTACTTC. The full variable domain, in which reference TRBV30 and TRBJ2-7 provide the parts outside the CDR3, is SQTIHQWPATLVQPVGSPLSLECTVEGTSNPNLYWYRQAAGRGLQLLFYSVGIGQISSEVPQNLSASRPQDRQFILSSKKLLLSDSGFYLCAFRSDNYEQYFGPGTRLTVT.

The V and J genes are TRBV18 and TRBJ2-3; the match to TRBD1 covers 8 bases. Germline-derived CDR1 and CDR2 are KGHSH and LQKENI. This CDR3 contains 18 residues. With 1 base clipped from V and 4 bases from J, the junction kept 13 bases outside the gene matches. The CDR3 sequence is CASSPLIPGQGAPDTQYF. The CDR3 DNA reads as TGTGCCAGCTCACCACTAATTCCAGGACAGGGAGCTCCAGATACGCAGTATTTT.

J is TRBJ2-5 and V is TRBV30; 8 bases line up with TRBD2. Per the germline V gene, CDR1 is GTSNPN and CDR2 is SVGIG (reference sequence). The length of the CDR3 is 14 residues. V gave up 4 bases and J gave up 5 bases; unmatched junction bases: 9. Here the CDR3 reads CAWMGLGGYETQYF. DNA of the CDR3: TGTGCCTGGATGGGACTAGGAGGCTATGAGACCCAGTACTTC.

The CDR3 region has the DNA TGTGCCATCAGTGAACCGGGACAGGGAAATACCTATGGCTACACCTTC. This encodes CAISEPGQGNTYGYTF. This chain joins TRBV10-3 and TRBJ1-2; 9 bases map to TRBD1. This CDR3 region has 16 residues. V lost 3 bases, J lost 4 bases, and 9 bases stayed unmatched. Germline V gene sequence: CDR1 ENHRY, CDR2 SYGVKD.

The J gene is TRBJ2-7, the V gene TRBV6-1, with TRBD2 as a possible D gene (5 bases). The CDR3 length is 14 residues. V gave up 4 bases and J gave up 3 bases, with 13 bases separating them. CDR1 MNHNS and CDR2 SASEGT come from the germline V gene. The chain's CDR3 is CASSAGSPNYEQYF. The CDR3 DNA reads as TGTGCCAGCAGTGCGGGGAGTCCCAACTACGAGCAGTACTTC.

This chain links TRBV7-2 with TRBJ1-6; D remains unclear. Germline V gives CDR1 SGHTA, CDR2 FQGNSA. V gave up 2 bases and J gave up 7 bases, with 3 bases separating them. The length of the CDR3 is 12 residues. The CDR3 DNA reads TGTGCCAGCAGCTTACACAATTCACCCCTCCACTTT. It codes for CASSLHNSPLHF. The whole variable domain, filled in from reference TRBV7-2 and TRBJ1-6, reads GAGVSQSPSNKVTEKGKDVELRCDPISGHTALYWYRQSLGQGLEFLIYFQGNSAPDKSGLPSDRFSAERTGGSVSTLTIQRTQQEDSAVYLCASSLHNSPLHFGNGTRLTVT.

This clone has just one count. The chain joins TRBV19 to TRBJ2-7, with 7 bases matching TRBD1. Germline V gene lookup returns CDR1 LNHDA and CDR2 SQIVND (reference sequence). V trimming: 5 bases; J trimming: 3 bases; junction bases outside the gene matches: 19. CDR3 length: 18 amino acids. The DNA for the CDR3 is TGTGCCAGTAGTCCATTCTCAACAGGGGACCTGGGCTACTACGAGCAGTACTTC. It specifies CASSPFSTGDLGYYEQYF.